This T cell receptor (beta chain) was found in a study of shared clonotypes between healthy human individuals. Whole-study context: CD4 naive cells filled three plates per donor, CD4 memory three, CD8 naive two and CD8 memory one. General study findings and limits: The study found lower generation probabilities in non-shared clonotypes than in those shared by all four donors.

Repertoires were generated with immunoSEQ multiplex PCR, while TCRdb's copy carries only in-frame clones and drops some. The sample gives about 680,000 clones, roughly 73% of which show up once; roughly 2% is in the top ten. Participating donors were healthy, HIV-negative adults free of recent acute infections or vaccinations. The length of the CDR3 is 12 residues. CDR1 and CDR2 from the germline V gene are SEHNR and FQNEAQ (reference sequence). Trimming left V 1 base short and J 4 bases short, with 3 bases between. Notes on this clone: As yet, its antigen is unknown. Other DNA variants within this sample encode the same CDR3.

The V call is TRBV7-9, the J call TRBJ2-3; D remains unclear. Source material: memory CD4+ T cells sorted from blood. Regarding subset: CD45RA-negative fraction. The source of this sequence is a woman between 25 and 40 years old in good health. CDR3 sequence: CASSLGADTQYF. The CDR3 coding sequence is TGTGCCAGCAGCTTAGGCGCAGATACGCAGTATTTT.